This T cell receptor (beta chain) was sequenced in a study of regulatory T cells in long-lasting Graves disease. Building of the TCR beta libraries involved iRepertoire HTBI primers and Arm-PCR of CDR3 regions. A single record per CDR3 protein comes from TCRdb applying MiXCR to the multiplex PCR reads. This table holds roughly 520,000 distinct CDR3 sequences, around 12% found once. Findings and limits, study-wide: Patients with persistent disease shared fewer than 3,500 public clonotypes, outpacing the approximately 920 shared by new patients.

Time point here: newly diagnosed GD, antithyroid drugs for less than 3 months. PBMC RNA served as the TCR library source. Of note for this clonotype: Its antigen is still unknown.

The CDR3 has 13 residues. V was clipped by 6 bases and J by 4 bases; unmatched bases: 4. CDR1 is MNHNS and CDR2 is SASEGT in the germline V gene. This sample was also put to use in a study of T cells in Graves' hyperthyroidism and ophthalmopathy.

Here the sequenced sample was peripheral blood mononuclear cells (PBMCs), taken at new diagnosis, from a patient treated with antithyroid drugs. The receptor was isolated from a woman in her 30s with Graves disease. J is TRBJ1-1 and V is TRBV6-1, with TRBD1 identical over 8 bases. CDR3 sequence reads: CASRDREPTEAFF. CDR3 sequence (DNA): TGTGCCAGCAGGGACAGGGAGCCCACTGAAGCTTTCTTT.